A single sample gave rise to the 21 T cell receptor beta chains below, sequenced in a study of cytomegalovirus exposure and HLA in healthy donors. Primers for the PCR totalled 60 Vbeta and 13 Jbeta. TCRdb's copy holds only in-frame clones and misses some; the assay was immunoSEQ multiplex PCR. This table has 90,000 to 120,000 clones, 70% to 80% appearing once. Sequenced material: PBMCs. The receptors shown here come from a man aged 18 to 29 in good health and CMV-seronegative.

This sequence joins TRBV5-8 and TRBJ2-3; D perhaps matches TRBD2 (5 bases). From germline, CDR1 is SGHTS and CDR2 YDEGEE. The CDR3 totals 14 residues. Trimming took off 5 bases at V and 4 bases at J, with 14 bases between the two ends. In DNA form, the CDR3 reads TGTGCCAGCAGTTGGGTTGGAGGCCCAGATACGCAGTATTTT. Its translation is CASSWVGGPDTQYF.

The chain combines TRBV7-3 with TRBJ2-3; 8 nucleotides align to TRBD2. The CDR3 length is 18 residues. Trimming removed 2 bases from V and 2 bases from J; junction bases left unmatched: 12. Germline V gene sequence: CDR1 SGHTA, CDR2 FQGTGA. The CDR3 coding sequence is TGTGCCAGCAGCTTACGAGCCGGGACTAGGTGGACCACAGATACGCAGTATTTT. Its protein product is CASSLRAGTRWTTDTQYF.

This clone was counted only a few times. The DNA for the CDR3 is TGTGCCAGCAGTTACTTAGCGGGGGATCAGCCCCAGCATTTT. Protein sequence: CASSYLAGDQPQHF. V is TRBV6-6 and J is TRBJ1-5; a weak D match, TRBD1 (5 bases). CDR3 length: 14 residues. V was clipped by 1 base and J by 5 bases, with 9 bases between them. The germline CDR1 and CDR2 sequences are MNHNY and SVGAGI (reference sequence).

This clone was counted once. The gene calls are TRBV25-1 and TRBJ1-3; D gene uncertain. The germline V and J ends were trimmed by 1 base and 2 bases, with 9 bases remaining between them. The CDR3 covers 15 residues. The germline gives CDR1 MGHDK, CDR2 SYGVNS. The CDR3 is CASSESGSAGNTIYF. CDR3 bases: TGTGCCAGCAGTGAATCGGGGTCCGCTGGAAACACCATATATTTT.

The chain joins TRBV9 to TRBJ1-4; D call uncertain. Looked up from germline, CDR1 is SGDLS and CDR2 is YYNGEE. Trimming stripped 1 base from V and 8 bases from J, with 15 bases between. This CDR3 spans 15 amino acids. The CDR3 loop reads CASSVRGWPEEKLFF. The DNA of the CDR3 is TGTGCCAGCAGCGTACGGGGATGGCCGGAGGAAAAACTGTTTTTT.

The chain joins TRBV7-9 to TRBJ2-5, with D perhaps TRBD2 (5 bases). This CDR3 is 13 amino acids long. Germline V lookup: CDR1 SEHNR, CDR2 FQNEAQ (reference sequence). Trimming shortened V by 5 bases and J by 5 bases, and 12 bases separated the two germline ends. CDR3 nucleotide sequence: TGTGCCAGCAGCCCGTTGTCGGGGGAGACCCAGTACTTC. This gives the protein CASSPLSGETQYF.

This CDR3 reads CSVVQGLFDTEAFF. CDR3 in DNA: TGCAGCGTTGTACAGGGGCTTTTTGATACTGAAGCTTTCTTT. The genes are TRBV29-1 and TRBJ1-1; 7 bases line up with TRBD1. Germline V CDR1 and CDR2: SQVTM, ANQGSEA. The length of the CDR3 is 14 residues. V gave up 4 bases and J gave up 5 bases; unmatched junction bases: 10.

V usage is TRBV5-1 and J usage is TRBJ1-2, with D uncertain. V was pared by 0 bases and J by 8 bases, with 17 bases between. Germline loops: CDR1 SGHRS, CDR2 YFSETQ. CDR3 length: 15 amino acids. CDR3 loop: CASSLAGYGRGGYTF. The DNA for the CDR3 is TGCGCCAGCAGCTTGGCCGGTTACGGACGGGGAGGCTACACCTTC. Supplemented by reference TRBV5-1 and TRBJ1-2, the full variable domain reads KAGVTQTPRYLIKTRGQQVTLSCSPISGHRSVSWYQQTPGQGLQFLFEYFSETQRNKGNFPGRFSGRQFSNSRSEMNVSTLELGDSALYLCASSLAGYGRGGYTFGSGTRLTVV.

V and J are TRBV7-3 and TRBJ2-2, with 9 nucleotides matching TRBD2. The CDR3 runs 16 residues. Germline trimming cut 5 bases from V and 2 bases from J; bases unmatched to any gene: 6. The germline V gene has CDR1 SGHTA and CDR2 FQGTGA. CDR3 DNA: TGTGCCAGCAGCCCGATTAGCGGGGGAAACACCGGGGAGCTGTTTTTT. It encodes CASSPISGGNTGELFF. Combining the CDR3 with reference TRBV7-3 and TRBJ2-2 gives the whole variable domain GAGVSQTPSNKVTEKGKYVELRCDPISGHTALYWYRQSLGQGPEFLIYFQGTGAADDSGLPNDRFFAVRPEGSVSTLKIQRTERGDSAVYLCASSPISGGNTGELFFGEGSRLTVL.

The V call is TRBV5-1, the J call TRBJ2-1; possibly TRBD2 for D (6 bases). Germline CDR1 and CDR2: SGHRS and YFSETQ. V dropped 3 bases and J dropped 5 bases, with 9 bases sitting between them. CDR3 size: 13 residues. CDR3 amino acids: CASSWREDNEQFF. The CDR3 bases are TGCGCCAGCAGCTGGCGGGAAGACAATGAGCAGTTCTTC.

The chain recombines TRBV29-1 with TRBJ2-3; 12 nucleotides agree with TRBD2. The CDR3 loop spans 15 amino acids. From germline, CDR1 is SQVTM and CDR2 ANQGSEA. V lost 3 bases, J lost 5 bases, and 6 bases stayed unmatched. The CDR3 coding sequence is TGCAGCGTTGATACTAGCGGGGGGATGATAGATACGCAGTATTTT. Protein product: CSVDTSGGMIDTQYF.

The table lists this clone with a few counts. The rearrangement uses TRBV5-6 and TRBJ2-3, with 7 bases identical to TRBD2. The V gene end was trimmed by 4 bases and the J gene end by 5 bases; junction bases not matched to a gene: 7. Germline loops: CDR1 SGHDT, CDR2 YYEEEE. There are 14 residues in the CDR3. This CDR3 reads CASSLWTSGDTQYF. Written as DNA, the CDR3 is TGTGCCAGCAGCCTCTGGACTAGTGGAGATACGCAGTATTTT.

The chain couples TRBV6-4 to TRBJ2-3, with 8 nucleotides matching TRBD2. The CDR3 consists of 14 residues. The junction had 6 bases not matched to a gene; V was cut back by 4 bases and J by 6 bases. Per the germline V gene, CDR1 is MRHNA and CDR2 is SNTAGT. Here the CDR3 DNA reads TGTGCCAGCAGTGCAGCGGGGGATGCGGATACGCAGTATTTT. It encodes CASSAAGDADTQYF.

The chain is built from TRBV6-6 and TRBJ1-5, with 10 nucleotides matching TRBD1. Germline CDR1 reads MNHNY; CDR2 reads SVGAGI (reference sequence). With 8 bases clipped from V and 6 bases from J, the junction kept 10 bases outside the gene matches. This CDR3 is built from 15 residues. The CDR3 here is CASRSDRGRAQPQHF. In nucleotides, the CDR3 is TGTGCCAGCCGATCCGACAGGGGGCGAGCTCAGCCCCAGCATTTT.

The chain couples TRBV5-1 to TRBJ2-2, with 10 bases aligning to TRBD1. From germline, CDR1 is SGHRS and CDR2 YFSETQ. CDR3 size: 15 residues. The V segment lost 6 bases and the J segment 4 bases; nucleotides outside the gene matches: 6. The CDR3 nucleotides read TGCGCCAGCACTAAAAGGACAGGGGGCACCGGGGAGCTGTTTTTT. Amino acids: CASTKRTGGTGELFF.

The J gene is TRBJ2-1, the V gene TRBV7-6; 12 positions match TRBD2. The J segment lost 6 bases and the V segment lost 6 bases, leaving 12 bases of the junction unmatched. The CDR3 spans 17 residues. CDR1 and CDR2 (germline): SGHVS, FNYEAQ. The chain's CDR3 is CASRLTSGGLRGNEQFF. For the CDR3, the DNA is TGTGCCAGCAGGCTGACTAGCGGGGGTCTCAGAGGCAATGAGCAGTTCTTC.

The V gene is TRBV5-5, the J gene TRBJ2-1; TRBD2 aligns across 11 bases. This CDR3 has 17 amino acids. Germline V gives CDR1 SGHKS, CDR2 YYEKEE (reference sequence). The V gene end was trimmed by 3 bases and the J gene end by 7 bases; junction bases not matched to a gene: 12. The CDR3 nucleotides read TGTGCCAGCAGCTCGGGGGCTAGCGGGGGGCCCCCTAATGAGCAGTTCTTC. Residues: CASSSGASGGPPNEQFF. Full variable domain (missing parts from reference TRBV5-5 and TRBJ2-1): DAGVTQSPTHLIKTRGQQVTLRCSPISGHKSVSWYQQVLGQGPQFIFQYYEKEERGRGNFPDRFSARQFPNYSSELNVNALLLGDSALYLCASSSGASGGPPNEQFFGPGTRLTVL.

The rearrangement uses TRBV19 and TRBJ1-5; D uncertain. This CDR3 is built from 15 residues. Germline CDR1 and CDR2: LNHDA and SQIVND (reference sequence). V lost 0 bases and J 5 bases, leaving 11 bases between the germline ends. Written as DNA, the CDR3 is TGTGCCAGTAGTATAGATCGAGGTGGTGATCAGCCCCAGCATTTT. Its translation is CASSIDRGGDQPQHF.

The CDR3 region is CASSWATGSQEQYF. The CDR3 DNA sequence: TGCGCCAGCAGCTGGGCGACAGGGTCACAAGAGCAGTACTTC. This chain uses TRBV4-1 with TRBJ2-7; TRBD1 matches 7 bases. Germline values: CDR1 MGHRA, CDR2 YSYEKL. Losses at the gene ends were 5 bases for V and 7 bases for J; bases not matched to a gene: 11. The CDR3 loop spans 14 amino acids.

The chain links TRBV7-9 to TRBJ2-1, with 8 bases that match TRBD1. The CDR3 is 16 amino acids. After removal of 4 bases from V and 4 bases from J, the junction contained 9 bases not matched to a gene. Germline V gene lookup returns CDR1 SEHNR and CDR2 FQNEAQ (reference sequence). The CDR3 region is CASSSRTGLPYNEQFF. CDR3 DNA: TGTGCCAGCAGCTCGAGGACAGGGCTGCCTTACAATGAGCAGTTCTTC.

This chain links TRBV5-4 with TRBJ2-5, with no clear D. The CDR3 covers 13 residues. Per germline, CDR1 SGHNT and CDR2 YYREEE (reference sequence). Trimming pared 0 bases from V and 3 bases from J, leaving 6 bases between. The CDR3 coding sequence is TGTGCCAGCAGCTTGGAGGAGAAAGAGACCCAGTACTTC. This gives the protein CASSLEEKETQYF.